Listed below are T cell receptor beta chains from one sample, sequenced in a study of identical twins. Each CDR3 protein is one row after TCRdb ran MiXCR on the 5' RACE reads. The sample records 420,000 or so distinct CDR3 sequences, around 18% being singletons. The sequencing sample was made of naive T cells sorted from blood. These receptors came from a man in his fifties in good health. CDR3s include the opening cysteine and the closing phenylalanine or tryptophan. A D gene is named only where the DNA matches it firmly. Not every row has a clone size; where given, it reads once, few, many or a size class.

.	TRBJ1-5	TRBV4-3	many	TGCGCCAGCAGCACCGATTCCTTTAGCAATCAGCCCCAGCATTTT	CASSTDSFSNQPQHF
.	TRBJ1-4	TRBV4-3	many	TGCGCCAGCAGCCCTGGCCATACCAGGGCTAATGAAAAACTGTTTTTT	CASSPGHTRANEKLFF
TRBD2	TRBJ2-7	TRBV6-1	few	TGTGCCAGCAGACCGACTAAGCGGGAGGTTTACGAGCAGTACTTC	CASRPTKREVYEQYF
.	TRBJ1-5	TRBV18	many	TGTGCCAGCTCACGGGGGGGGGATCAGCCCCAGCATTTT	CASSRGGDQPQHF
.	TRBJ2-2	TRBV6-1	.	TGTGCCAGCACCTCGCACTTTTTGAACACCGGGGAGCTGTTTTTT	CASTSHFLNTGELFF
.	TRBJ2-7	TRBV14	.	TGTGCCAGCAGCCAGGTCAACGAGCAGTACTTC	CASSQVNEQYF
.	TRBJ2-7	TRBV4-1	.	TGCGCCAGCAGCCAAGATCCCACCTACTACGAGCAGTACTTC	CASSQDPTYYEQYF
TRBD2	TRBJ2-4	TRBV20-1	few	TGCAGTGCTAGTAACGCGGGAGGCTCCAAAAACATTCAGTACTTC	CSASNAGGSKNIQYF
TRBD1	TRBJ2-1	TRBV11-1	.	TGTGCCAGCAGCAAACTGACAGGGGGCGATGAGCAGTTCTTC	CASSKLTGGDEQFF
.	TRBJ1-6	TRBV10-3	.	TGTGCCATCAGTGGGACGGTCTATAATTCACCCCTCCACTTT	CAISGTVYNSPLHF
TRBD2	TRBJ2-2	TRBV29-1	many	TGCAGCGTGACGGGACTAGCGCCCGGGGAGCTGTTTTTT	CSVTGLAPGELFF
.	TRBJ2-7	TRBV20-1	few	TGCAGTGCTTCCGGGACGGCGGGCAACGAGCAGTACTTC	CSASGTAGNEQYF
.	TRBJ1-1	TRBV9	.	TGTGCCAGCAGCGGGACCGGACAGTTGGGAACTGAAGCTTTCTTT	CASSGTGQLGTEAFF
TRBD1	TRBJ2-5	TRBV5-1	few	TGCGCCAGCAGCTTAAAAACAGGGGTTGAGACCCAGTACTTC	CASSLKTGVETQYF
TRBD1	TRBJ1-2	TRBV4-1	.	TGCGCCAGCAGCCGCACAATTGGGGACAGGGGGCTATACGACTATGGCTACACCTTC	CASSRTIGDRGLYDYGYTF
.	TRBJ2-7	TRBV5-1	many	TGCGCCAGCAGCTTGGACACCGGGAATTACGAGCAGTACTTC	CASSLDTGNYEQYF